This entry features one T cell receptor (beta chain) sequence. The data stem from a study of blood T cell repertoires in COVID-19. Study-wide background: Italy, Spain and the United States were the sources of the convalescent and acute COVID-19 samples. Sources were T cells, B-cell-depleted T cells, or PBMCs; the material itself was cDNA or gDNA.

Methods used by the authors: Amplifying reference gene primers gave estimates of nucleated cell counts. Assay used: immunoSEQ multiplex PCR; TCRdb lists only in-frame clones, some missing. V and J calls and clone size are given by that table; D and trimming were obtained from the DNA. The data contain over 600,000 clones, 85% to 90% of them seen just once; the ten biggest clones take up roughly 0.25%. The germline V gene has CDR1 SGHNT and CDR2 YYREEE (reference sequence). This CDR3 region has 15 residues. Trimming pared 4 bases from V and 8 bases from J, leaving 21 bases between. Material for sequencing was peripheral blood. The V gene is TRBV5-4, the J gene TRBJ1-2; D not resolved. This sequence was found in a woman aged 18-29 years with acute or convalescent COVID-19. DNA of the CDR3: TGTGCCAGCAGCCATGGGCCCGATGAGCTTTGGGGCTACACCTTC. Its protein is CASSHGPDELWGYTF.